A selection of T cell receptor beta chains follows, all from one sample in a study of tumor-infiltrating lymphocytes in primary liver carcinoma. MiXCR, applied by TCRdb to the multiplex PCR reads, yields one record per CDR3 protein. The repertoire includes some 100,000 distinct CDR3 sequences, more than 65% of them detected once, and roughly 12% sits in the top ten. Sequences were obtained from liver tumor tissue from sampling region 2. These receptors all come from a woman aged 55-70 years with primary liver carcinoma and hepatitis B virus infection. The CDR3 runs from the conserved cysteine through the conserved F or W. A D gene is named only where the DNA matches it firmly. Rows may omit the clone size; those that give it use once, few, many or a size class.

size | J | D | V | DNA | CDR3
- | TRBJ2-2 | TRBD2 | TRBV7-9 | TGTGCCAGCAGCCCAAGACTAGCTAGCACCGGGGAGCTGTTTTTT | CASSPRLASTGELFF
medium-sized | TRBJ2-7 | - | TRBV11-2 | TGTGCCAGCAGCTTAGCCGTGAGGACCTACGAGCAGTACTTC | CASSLAVRTYEQYF
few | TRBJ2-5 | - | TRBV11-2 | TGTGTCAGCAGTTTGCTGACCGGGCCCCTGGCAAGAATGGAGACCCAGTACTTC | CVSSLLTGPLARMETQYF
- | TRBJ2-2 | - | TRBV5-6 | TGTGCAAGCAAGAGGCTGTCGAACACCGGGGAGCTGTTTTTT | CASKRLSNTGELFF
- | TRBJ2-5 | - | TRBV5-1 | TGCGCCAGCAGCGTACAGGGAGTGTGTCGAGAGACCCAGTACTTC | CASSVQGVCRETQYF
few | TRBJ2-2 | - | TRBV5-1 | TGCGCCAGCAGCTTGGGTGAGGCCGGGGAGCTGTTTTTT | CASSLGEAGELFF
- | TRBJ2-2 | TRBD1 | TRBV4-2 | TGTGACAGCAGCCAAGGACAGGGGTCCACAGGGGAGCTGTTTTTT | CDSSQGQGSTGELFF
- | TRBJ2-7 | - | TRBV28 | TGTGCAAGCACCCCCATAGTAGTCTACGAGCAGTACTTC | CASTPIVVYEQYF
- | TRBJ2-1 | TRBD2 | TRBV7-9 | TGTGCCAGCAGTTATAGCGGGCTTGGGGAGTTCTTC | CASSYSGLGEFF
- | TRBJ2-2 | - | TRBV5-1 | TGCGCCAGCAGCCGCCGGGCAGGGACAAACACCAGGGAGCTGTTTTTT | CASSRRAGTNTRELFF
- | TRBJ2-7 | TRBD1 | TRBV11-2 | TGTGACAGCAGCATAGCGTCGGGGACAGGAGGCTACGAACAGTACTTC | CDSSIASGTGGYEQYF
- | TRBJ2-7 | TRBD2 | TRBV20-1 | TGCAGTGCTAGGCGGGGAGTCCTAGCGGGAGGAATGTACGAGCAGTACTTC | CSARRGVLAGGMYEQYF
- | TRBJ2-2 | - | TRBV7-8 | TGTGCCAGCAGCACCCGAACAGGGCTGGTGGCGGACACCGGGGAGCTGTTTTTT | CASSTRTGLVADTGELFF
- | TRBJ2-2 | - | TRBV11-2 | TGTGCCAGCAGCTTCCTTGATGGGCAGTACGGGGAGCTGTTTTTT | CASSFLDGQYGELFF
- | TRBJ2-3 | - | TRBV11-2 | TGCGCCAGCAGCTTAGATCGAGGAGATACGCTATATTTT | CASSLDRGDTLYF
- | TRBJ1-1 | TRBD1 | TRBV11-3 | TGTGCCAGCAGCTTAGTCCCCAGTTACGCTCAGGGGGGAGGTATCTTT | CASSLVPSYAQGGGIF
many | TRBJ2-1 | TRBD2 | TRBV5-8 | TGTGCCAGCAGGACCCGGACTAGCGGGAATGAGCAGTTCTTC | CASRTRTSGNEQFF
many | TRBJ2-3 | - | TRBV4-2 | TGTGCCAGCAGCTCACCCCCTGGGGATACGCAGTATTTT | CASSSPPGDTQYF
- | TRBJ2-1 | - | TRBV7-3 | TGTGCCAGCAGCTTAACCGGGGATAGGGGTAATGAGCAGTTCTTC | CASSLTGDRGNEQFF
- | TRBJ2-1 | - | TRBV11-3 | TGTGCCAACAGCTTAGGTCGAGGTGAGTGGGGTGTCGATGAGCAGTTCTTC | CANSLGRGEWGVDEQFF
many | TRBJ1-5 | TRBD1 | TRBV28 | TGTGCCAGCAGATTGACAGGGGGAAGTCAGCCCCAGCATTTT | CASRLTGGSQPQHF
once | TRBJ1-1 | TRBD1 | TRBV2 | TGTGCCAGCATCGGGACAGGGCGGAACACTGAAGCTTTCTTT | CASIGTGRNTEAFF
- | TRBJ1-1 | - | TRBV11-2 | TGCTCCAGCAGCTCTAAACAGGCTCAAGCTTTCTTT | CSSSSKQAQAFF
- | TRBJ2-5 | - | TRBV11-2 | TGTGCCAGCAGCTACTCCCATGGTAGCAGGAGAGAGACTCAGTACTTC | CASSYSHGSRRETQYF
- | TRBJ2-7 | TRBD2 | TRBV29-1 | TGCAGCATAACCGGGACTAACGGTTCTACTAGGTACGATCAGTACTTC | CSITGTNGSTRYDQYF
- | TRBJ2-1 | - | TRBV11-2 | TGTGCCAGCAGCTTACCGGGATGGGGAGAAACCCAGTTCTTC | CASSLPGWGETQFF
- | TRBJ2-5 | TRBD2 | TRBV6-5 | TGTGCCTGCAGATACGAAGGACTAGCGGGATCAACCCAGTACTTC | CACRYEGLAGSTQYF
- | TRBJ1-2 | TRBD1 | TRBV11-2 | TGTGCCGGCAGCTTAAACAGGGGGTTCTGTGGCTACACCTTC | CAGSLNRGFCGYTF
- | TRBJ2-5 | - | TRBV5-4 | TGTGCCAGCAGCTGTAGTGGAGGAGGGGAGACCCAGTACTTC | CASSCSGGGETQYF
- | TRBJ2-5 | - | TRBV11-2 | TGCGCCAGCAGCACCGGGAGTAGGGGGGACCAAGAGACCCAGTACTTC | CASSTGSRGDQETQYF
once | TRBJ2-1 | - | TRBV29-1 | TGCAGCGCCAGAAACAGGTGTTCATACAATGAGCAGTTCTTC | CSARNRCSYNEQFF
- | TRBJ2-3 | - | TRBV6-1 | TGTGCCAGCAGAGAAGACAGAACAGGCACAGATACGCAGTATTTT | CASREDRTGTDTQYF
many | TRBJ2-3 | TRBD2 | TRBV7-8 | TGTGCCAGCAGCTTAGGGACTAGCGGGCCGAGCACAGATACGCAGTATTTT | CASSLGTSGPSTDTQYF
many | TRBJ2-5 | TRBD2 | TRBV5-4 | TGTGCCAGCAGCCCCGGGGTAGCGGGAGTTCAAGAGACCCAGTACTTC | CASSPGVAGVQETQYF
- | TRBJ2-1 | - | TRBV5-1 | TGCGCCAGCAGCCTAGGTCCAGACTACAATGGGCAGCTCTTC | CASSLGPDYNGQLF
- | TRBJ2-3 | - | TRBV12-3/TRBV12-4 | TGTGCCAGCAGTGTCCCAGATACGCCGTATTTT | CASSVPDTPYF
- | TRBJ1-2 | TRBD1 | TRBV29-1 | TGCAGCGTTGAATATGCAGGACAGGGCGGTGGTAATGGCTACACCTTC | CSVEYAGQGGGNGYTF
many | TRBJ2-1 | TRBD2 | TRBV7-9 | TGTGCCAGCAGCCTTCTAGCGGGAGGTCAGGAGCAGTTCTTC | CASSLLAGGQEQFF
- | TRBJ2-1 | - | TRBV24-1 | TGTGCCACCAGTGCCCCCCCCGGGTCTGGGGGGAAGGGGTCCTACAATGGGCAGTTCTTC | CATSAPPGSGGKGSYNGQFF
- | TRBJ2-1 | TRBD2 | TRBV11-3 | TGTGCCAGCTTAGATCGGACTAGCGAGCCCACCCGCAATGAGCAGTTCTTC | CASLDRTSEPTRNEQFF
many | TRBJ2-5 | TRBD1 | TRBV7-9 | TGTGCCAGCAGCTTGACAGGGGGTTGGGACCAAGAGACCCAGTACTTC | CASSLTGGWDQETQYF
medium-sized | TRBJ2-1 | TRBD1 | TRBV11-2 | TGTGCCAGCAGCTTGGACAGGGACGATGAGCAGTTCTTC | CASSLDRDDEQFF
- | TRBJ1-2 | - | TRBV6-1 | TGTGCCAGCACCCCAACAGATACCTGTTGCTACACCTTC | CASTPTDTCCYTF
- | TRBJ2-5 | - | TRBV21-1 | TGTGCCAGCAGCCCCCCACAGGGGAAGCGGCGACGGCAAGAGACCCAGTACTTC | CASSPPQGKRRRQETQYF
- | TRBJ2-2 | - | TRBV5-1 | TGCGCCAGCAGCCCCCGGGATTTCCAAGGTACCGGGGAGCTGTTTTTT | CASSPRDFQGTGELFF
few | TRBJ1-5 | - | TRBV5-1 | TGCGCCAGCAGCCAAGGCCCACAGGGAAATCAGCCCCAGCATTTT | CASSQGPQGNQPQHF
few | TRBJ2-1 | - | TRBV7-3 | TGTGCCAGCAGCCCCACAGTCGTCCATGAGCAGTTCTTC | CASSPTVVHEQFF
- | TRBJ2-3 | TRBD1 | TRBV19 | TGTGCCACCAAAAAAAGGGACAGTCCCACAGATAAGCAGTATTTT | CATKKRDSPTDKQYF
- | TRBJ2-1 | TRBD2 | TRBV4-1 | TGCGCCAGCAGCCAAGGCTGGGAGGGAGCAGTATTCTTC | CASSQGWEGAVFF